This is a list of T cell receptor beta chains from one sample in a study of immune cell composition in non-small cell lung cancer. Only in-frame clones appear in the TCRdb table, and some are missing; sequencing was by immunoSEQ multiplex PCR. This repertoire shows several thousand clones, 84% found once; its top ten account for about 12%. Specimen: non-adjacent lung tissue. The receptors stem from a human donor with non-small cell lung cancer. CDR3s include the opening cysteine and the closing phenylalanine or tryptophan. Each record gives: D gene, clone size, J gene, V gene, CDR3 protein, CDR3 DNA. D genes are given only for firm matches. Clone size is shown for a subset of rows, as once, few, many or a class of expanded clone.

TRBD2 - TRBJ2-1 TRBV5-4 CASSLGAGTRASWEQFF TGTGCCAGCAGCTTGGGGGCCGGGACTAGGGCCTCTTGGGAGCAGTTCTTC
TRBD2 - TRBJ2-1 TRBV4-3 CASSQDDSGRIYEQFF TGCGCCAGCAGCCAAGATGACAGCGGGAGGATCTATGAGCAGTTCTTC
- - TRBJ2-2 TRBV28 CASNTENTGELFF TGTGCCAGCAATACAGAAAACACCGGGGAGCTGTTTTTT
TRBD2 once TRBJ2-2 TRBV11-3 CASSLAGGTGELFF TGTGCCAGCAGCTTAGCGGGAGGTACCGGGGAGCTGTTTTTT
TRBD1 - TRBJ1-5 TRBV27 CASSLLPTGEKGQPQHF TGTGCCAGCAGTTTATTACCGACAGGGGAGAAAGGGCAGCCCCAGCATTTT
- once TRBJ2-7 TRBV6-5 CASRIAGQGSYEQYF TGTGCCAGCAGGATAGCGGGACAGGGATCCTACGAGCAGTACTTC
- - TRBJ2-7 TRBV5-1 CASSLPHRPAYEQYF TGCGCCAGCAGCCTCCCTCACAGGCCTGCCTACGAGCAGTACTTC
TRBD1 - TRBJ2-7 TRBV2 CASNKDRGNEQYF TGTGCCAGCAACAAGGACAGGGGAAACGAGCAGTACTTC
- - TRBJ2-1 TRBV28 CASSLTGAYNEQFF TGTGCCAGCAGTTTGACAGGAGCCTACAATGAGCAGTTCTTC
- - TRBJ1-4 TRBV30 CAWAREGTAGAGKLFF TGTGCCTGGGCAAGGGAGGGAACAGCCGGGGCTGGAAAACTGTTTTTT
- - TRBJ1-4 TRBV28 CASGGGGPNEKLFF TGTGCCAGCGGCGGGGGGGGGCCGAATGAAAAACTGTTTTTT
- - TRBJ1-2 TRBV19 CASSILGGIHYGYTF TGTGCCAGTAGTATATTAGGAGGCATACACTATGGCTACACCTTC
- few TRBJ1-3 TRBV21-1 CASSKLTGVQGSEINTIYF TGTGCCAGCAGCAAACTCACAGGGGTACAGGGGAGTGAGATAAACACCATATATTTT
TRBD1 - TRBJ1-5 TRBV6-5 CASSYADRGNQPQHF TGTGCCAGCAGTTACGCAGACAGGGGAAATCAGCCCCAGCATTTT
- few TRBJ2-1 TRBV28 CASSLLETTDNEQFF TGTGCCAGCAGTTTACTCGAGACTACAGACAATGAGCAGTTCTTC
TRBD2 - TRBJ2-7 TRBV6-6 CASSYSGTSGRYEQYF TGTGCCAGCAGTTACTCGGGGACTAGCGGGAGGTACGAGCAGTACTTC
TRBD2 - TRBJ2-1 TRBV18 CASSPETSAPNEQFF TGTGCCAGCTCACCAGAGACTAGCGCTCCCAATGAGCAGTTCTTC
TRBD1 - TRBJ1-2 TRBV4-3 CASSQVRTGGLNYGYTF TGCGCCAGCAGCCAAGTTCGGACAGGGGGTTTGAACTATGGCTACACCTTC
- few TRBJ2-1 TRBV9 CASSVGGQVYNEQFF TGTGCCAGCAGCGTAGGAGGGCAGGTCTACAATGAGCAGTTCTTC
- - TRBJ2-7 TRBV11-2 CASSLVGGTYEQYF TGTGCCAGCAGCTTAGTTGGAGGGACCTACGAGCAGTACTTC
TRBD2 - TRBJ2-7 TRBV29-1 CSVTLLAGVYEQYF TGCAGCGTTACCCTCCTAGCGGGAGTCTACGAGCAGTACTTC
- once TRBJ2-1 TRBV7-7 CASSPISSSYNEQFF TGTGCCAGCAGCCCCATATCCAGCTCCTACAATGAGCAGTTCTTC
TRBD2 - TRBJ2-7 TRBV7-2 CASSRSGRAPYEQYF TGTGCCAGCAGCCGGAGCGGGAGGGCCCCCTACGAGCAGTACTTC
- - TRBJ2-1 TRBV11-3 CASSSRGVYNEQFF TGTGCCAGCAGCTCCCGCGGCGTATACAATGAGCAGTTCTTC
- - TRBJ1-2 TRBV4-1 CASSQDLSGIWSF TGCGCCAGCAGCCAAGATCTCTCGGGGATCTGGTCCTTC
TRBD1 - TRBJ1-5 TRBV5-1 CASSTGTANQPQHF TGCGCCAGCAGCACCGGGACAGCTAATCAGCCCCAGCATTTT
TRBD2 once TRBJ2-5 TRBV2 CASSDWTSGGQETQYF TGTGCCAGCAGTGATTGGACTAGCGGGGGTCAAGAGACCCAGTACTTC
- - TRBJ1-1 TRBV7-9 CASSLEGARNTEAFF TGTGCCAGCAGCTTAGAAGGGGCCCGGAACACTGAAGCTTTCTTT
TRBD2 - TRBJ2-3 TRBV5-1 CASSSGTSVPTDTQYF TGCGCCAGCAGCTCCGGGACTAGCGTACCTACAGATACGCAGTATTTT
TRBD1 - TRBJ2-7 TRBV28 CASSHRGPYEQYF TGTGCCAGCAGCCACAGGGGGCCCTACGAGCAGTACTTC
TRBD1 once TRBJ1-2 TRBV6-5 CASREGQGRGYTF TGTGCCAGCAGGGAGGGACAGGGACGTGGCTACACCTTC
- - TRBJ1-4 TRBV6-5 CASSYQPNEGKLFF TGTGCCAGCAGTTATCAGCCCAATGAGGGAAAACTGTTTTTT
- once TRBJ2-1 TRBV18 CASSPLAGGLGVNEQFF TGTGCCAGCTCACCACTAGCCGGGGGACTCGGGGTCAATGAGCAGTTCTTC
- - TRBJ2-1 TRBV27 CASRRQELSYNEQFF TGTGCCAGCAGACGACAGGAACTATCCTACAATGAGCAGTTCTTC
TRBD2 - TRBJ2-3 TRBV14 CASSQRLAGTTDTQYF TGTGCCAGCAGCCAGCGGCTAGCGGGGACCACAGATACGCAGTATTTT